This entry features one T cell receptor (beta chain) sequence. What it binds is unknown. Germline V gene sequence: CDR1 SSHAT, CDR2 FNYEAQ (reference sequence). The CDR3 runs to 16 residues. This sample was taken from a study of a mutant IDH1 vaccine in newly diagnosed glioma. Whole-study context: Vaccines were begun 4-6 weeks after radiotherapy alone, or with temozolomide cycles. Treated patients, roughly 62% male and around 40% female, averaged approximately 40 years of age. Earlier treatment was radiotherapy, temozolomide, or both, with most getting both.

Using immunoSEQ multiplex PCR, the repertoire was profiled, and TCRdb retains in-frame clones only, with some absent. The sample has 60,000 to 85,000 clones, 75% to 90% seen once; the top ten hold 0.77%. As to time point: week 23, last vaccination. Vaccination used 300 ug of mutant IDH1 20-mer peptide per dose, with topical imiquimod. Study-level findings and limits: Vaccine-induced immune responses were detected in roughly 92% of patients.

This TCR was sampled from a woman between 45 and 60 years old with glioma. Material: PBMCs, obtained from a glioma patient whose treatment included an IDH1 peptide vaccine. The rearrangement joins TRBV7-7 to TRBJ2-1, with a possible D match to TRBD1 (6 bases). The CDR3 DNA reads TGTGCTAGCGCCAAACGAGGGACAAGCTCCTACAATGAGCAGTTCTTC. Protein: CASAKRGTSSYNEQFF.